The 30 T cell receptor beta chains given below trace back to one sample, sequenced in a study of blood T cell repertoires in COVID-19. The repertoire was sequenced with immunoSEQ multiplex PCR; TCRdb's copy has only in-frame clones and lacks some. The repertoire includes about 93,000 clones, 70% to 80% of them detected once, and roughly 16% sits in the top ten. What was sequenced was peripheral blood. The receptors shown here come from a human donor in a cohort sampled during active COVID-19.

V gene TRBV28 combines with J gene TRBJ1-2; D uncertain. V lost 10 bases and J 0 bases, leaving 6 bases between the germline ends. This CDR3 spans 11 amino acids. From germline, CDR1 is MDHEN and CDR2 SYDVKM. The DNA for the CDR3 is TGTGCCACCGTCTCTAACTATGGCTACACCTTC. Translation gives CATVSNYGYTF.

The CDR3 DNA follows: TGTGCCAGCAGCTTGCCAGGGCCAGGCCAGCCCCAGCATTTT. It translates to CASSLPGPGQPQHF. The J gene is TRBJ1-5, the V gene TRBV5-6; tentative D call: TRBD1 (5 bases). With 1 base removed from V and 7 bases from J, the gap between germline ends came to 12 bases. The germline V gene encodes CDR1 SGHDT and CDR2 YYEEEE. The CDR3 is 14 amino acids.

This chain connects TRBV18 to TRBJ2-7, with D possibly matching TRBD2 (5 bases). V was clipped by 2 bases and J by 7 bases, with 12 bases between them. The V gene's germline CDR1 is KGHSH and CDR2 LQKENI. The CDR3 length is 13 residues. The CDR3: CASSPGLREEQYF. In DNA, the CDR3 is TGTGCCAGCTCACCAGGGCTCCGGGAAGAGCAGTACTTC.

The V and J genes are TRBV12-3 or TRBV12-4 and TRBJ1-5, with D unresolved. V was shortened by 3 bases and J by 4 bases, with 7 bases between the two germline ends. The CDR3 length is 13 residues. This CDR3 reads CASSFSVNQPQHF. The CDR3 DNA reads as TGTGCCAGCAGTTTTAGTGTTAATCAGCCCCAGCATTTT.

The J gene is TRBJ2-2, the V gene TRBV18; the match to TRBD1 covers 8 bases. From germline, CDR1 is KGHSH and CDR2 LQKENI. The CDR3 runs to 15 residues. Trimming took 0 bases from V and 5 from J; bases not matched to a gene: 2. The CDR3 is CASSPPRTGTGELFF. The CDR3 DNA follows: TGTGCCAGCTCACCACCCAGGACAGGGACCGGGGAGCTGTTTTTT.

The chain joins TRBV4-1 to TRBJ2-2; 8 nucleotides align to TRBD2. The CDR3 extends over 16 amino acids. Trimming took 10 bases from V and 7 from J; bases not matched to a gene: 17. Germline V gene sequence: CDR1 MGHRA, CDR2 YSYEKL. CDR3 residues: CATQNVAREEDGELFF. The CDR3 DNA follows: TGCGCCACCCAAAATGTTGCGCGGGAGGAGGACGGGGAGCTGTTTTTT.

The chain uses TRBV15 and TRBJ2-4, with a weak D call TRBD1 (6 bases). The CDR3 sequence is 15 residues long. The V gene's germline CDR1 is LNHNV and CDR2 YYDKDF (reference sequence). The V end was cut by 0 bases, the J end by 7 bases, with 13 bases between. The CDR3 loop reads CATSRENNRANIQYF. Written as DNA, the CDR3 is TGTGCCACCAGCAGAGAGAATAACAGGGCTAACATTCAGTACTTC.

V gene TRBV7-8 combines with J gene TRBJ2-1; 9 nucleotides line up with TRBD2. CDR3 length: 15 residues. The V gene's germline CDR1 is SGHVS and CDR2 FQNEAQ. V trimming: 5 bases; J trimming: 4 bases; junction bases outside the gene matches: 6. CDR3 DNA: TGTGCCAGCAGCAACAGGACTAGCGCTTACAATGAGCAGTTCTTC. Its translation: CASSNRTSAYNEQFF.

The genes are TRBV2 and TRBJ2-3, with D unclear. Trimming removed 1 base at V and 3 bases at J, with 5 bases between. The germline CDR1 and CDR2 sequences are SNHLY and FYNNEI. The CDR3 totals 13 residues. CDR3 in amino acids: CASSEDPTDTQYF. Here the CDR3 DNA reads TGTGCCAGCAGTGAAGATCCTACAGATACGCAGTATTTT. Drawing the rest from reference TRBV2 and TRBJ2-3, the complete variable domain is EPEVTQTPSHQVTQMGQEVILRCVPISNHLYFYWYRQILGQKVEFLVSFYNNEISEKSEIFDDQFSVERPDGSNFTLKIRSTKLEDSAMYFCASSEDPTDTQYFGPGTRLTVL.

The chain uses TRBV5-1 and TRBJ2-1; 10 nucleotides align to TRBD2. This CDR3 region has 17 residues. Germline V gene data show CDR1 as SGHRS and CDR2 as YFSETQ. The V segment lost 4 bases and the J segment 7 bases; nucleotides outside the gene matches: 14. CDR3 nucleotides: TGCGCCAGCAGCCCCAGGTTGCTAGCGGGAGTGATGAATGAGCAGTTCTTC. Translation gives CASSPRLLAGVMNEQFF.

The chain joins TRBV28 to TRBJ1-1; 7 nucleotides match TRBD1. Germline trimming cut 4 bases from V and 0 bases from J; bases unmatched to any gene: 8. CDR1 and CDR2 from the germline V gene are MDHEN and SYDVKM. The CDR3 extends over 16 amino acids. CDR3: CASSSPQTGLNTEAFF. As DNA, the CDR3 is TGTGCCAGCAGTTCCCCTCAGACAGGGCTGAACACTGAAGCTTTCTTT. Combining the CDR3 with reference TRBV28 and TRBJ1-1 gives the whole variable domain DVKVTQSSRYLVKRTGEKVFLECVQDMDHENMFWYRQDPGLGLRLIYFSYDVKMKEKGDIPEGYSVSREKKERFSLILESASTNQTSMYLCASSSPQTGLNTEAFFGQGTRLTVV.

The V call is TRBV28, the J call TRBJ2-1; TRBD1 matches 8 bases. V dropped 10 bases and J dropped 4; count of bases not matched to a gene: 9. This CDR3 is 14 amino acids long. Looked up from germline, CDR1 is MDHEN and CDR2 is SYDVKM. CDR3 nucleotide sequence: TGTGCCACCACCCGGGACAGGAAATACAATGAGCAGTTCTTC. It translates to CATTRDRKYNEQFF.

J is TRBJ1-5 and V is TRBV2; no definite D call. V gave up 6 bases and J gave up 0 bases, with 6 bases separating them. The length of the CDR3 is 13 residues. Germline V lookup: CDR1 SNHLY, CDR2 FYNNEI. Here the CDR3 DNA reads TGTGCCAGCAGCCTTTATAGCAATCAGCCCCAGCATTTT. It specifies CASSLYSNQPQHF.

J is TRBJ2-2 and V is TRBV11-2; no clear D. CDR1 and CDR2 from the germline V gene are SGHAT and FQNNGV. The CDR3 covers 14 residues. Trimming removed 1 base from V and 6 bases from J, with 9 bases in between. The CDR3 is CASSLVSKAGELFF. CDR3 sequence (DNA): TGTGCCAGCAGCTTAGTTAGTAAAGCCGGGGAGCTGTTTTTT.

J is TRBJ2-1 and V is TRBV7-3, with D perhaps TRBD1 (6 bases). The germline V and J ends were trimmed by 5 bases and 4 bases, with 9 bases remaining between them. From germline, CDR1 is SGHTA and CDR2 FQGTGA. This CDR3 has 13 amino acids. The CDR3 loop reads CASSAQGYNEQFF. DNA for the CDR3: TGTGCCAGCAGCGCTCAGGGGTACAATGAGCAGTTCTTC.

As DNA, the CDR3 is TGTGCCAGTAGTATGCGGGGACCCGGCCCAGAGACCCAGTACTTC. Amino acids: CASSMRGPGPETQYF. The V call is TRBV19, the J call TRBJ2-5, with TRBD2 as a possible D gene (6 bases). This CDR3 is 15 amino acids long. The germline CDR1 and CDR2 sequences are LNHDA and SQIVND (reference sequence). The V and J ends lost 3 bases and 4 bases respectively, with 15 bases between them.

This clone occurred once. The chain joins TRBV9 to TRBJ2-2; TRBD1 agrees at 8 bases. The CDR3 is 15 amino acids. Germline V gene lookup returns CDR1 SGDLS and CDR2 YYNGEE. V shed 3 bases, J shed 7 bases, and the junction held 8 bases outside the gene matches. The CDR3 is CASSDPGGANGELFF. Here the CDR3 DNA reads TGTGCCAGCAGCGATCCAGGGGGCGCGAACGGGGAGCTGTTTTTT.

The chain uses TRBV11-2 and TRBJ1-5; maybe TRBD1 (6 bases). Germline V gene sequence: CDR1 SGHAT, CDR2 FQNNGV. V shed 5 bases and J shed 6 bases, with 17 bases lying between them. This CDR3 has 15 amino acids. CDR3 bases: TGTGCCAGCAGCCCAGGGGTCAGGGAGGGTCAGCCCCAGCATTTT. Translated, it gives CASSPGVREGQPQHF.

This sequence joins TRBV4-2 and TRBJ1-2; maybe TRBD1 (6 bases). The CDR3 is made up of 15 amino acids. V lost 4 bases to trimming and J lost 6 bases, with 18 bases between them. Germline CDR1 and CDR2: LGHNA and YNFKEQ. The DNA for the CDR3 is TGTGCCAGCAGCCCCACTCACAGGGCCTTCGATGGCTACACCTTC. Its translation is CASSPTHRAFDGYTF.

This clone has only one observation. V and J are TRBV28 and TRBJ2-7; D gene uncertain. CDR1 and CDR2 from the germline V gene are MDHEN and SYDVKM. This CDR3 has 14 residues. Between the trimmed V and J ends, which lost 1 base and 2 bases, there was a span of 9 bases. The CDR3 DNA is TGTGCCAGCAGTTTATTTGGGCAGACCTACGAGCAGTACTTC. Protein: CASSLFGQTYEQYF.

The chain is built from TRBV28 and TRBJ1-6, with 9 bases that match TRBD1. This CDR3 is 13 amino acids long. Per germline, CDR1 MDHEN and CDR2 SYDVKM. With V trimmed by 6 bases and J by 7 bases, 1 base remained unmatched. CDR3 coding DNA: TGTGCCAGCAGGGGGACAGGGAATTCACCCCTCCACTTT. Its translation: CASRGTGNSPLHF.

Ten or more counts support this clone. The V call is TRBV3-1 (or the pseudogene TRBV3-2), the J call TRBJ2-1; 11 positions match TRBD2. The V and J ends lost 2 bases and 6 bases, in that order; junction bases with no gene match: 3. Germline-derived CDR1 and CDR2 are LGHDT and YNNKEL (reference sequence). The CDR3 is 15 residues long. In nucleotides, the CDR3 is TGTGCCAGCAGCCAAATTACTAGCGGGAGCAATGAGCAGTTCTTC. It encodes CASSQITSGSNEQFF.

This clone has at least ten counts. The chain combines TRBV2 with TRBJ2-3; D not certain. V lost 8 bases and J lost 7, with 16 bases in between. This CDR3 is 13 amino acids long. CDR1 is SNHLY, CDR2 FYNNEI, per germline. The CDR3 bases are TGTGCCAGCTCATTAACTGGAGACTATACGCAGTATTTT. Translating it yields CASSLTGDYTQYF.

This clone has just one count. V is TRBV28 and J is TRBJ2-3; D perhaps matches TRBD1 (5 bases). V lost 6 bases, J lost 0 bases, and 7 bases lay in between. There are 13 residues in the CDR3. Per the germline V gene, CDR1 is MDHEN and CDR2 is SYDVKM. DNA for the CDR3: TGTGCCAGCAGGGACACCAGCACAGATACGCAGTATTTT. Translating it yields CASRDTSTDTQYF.

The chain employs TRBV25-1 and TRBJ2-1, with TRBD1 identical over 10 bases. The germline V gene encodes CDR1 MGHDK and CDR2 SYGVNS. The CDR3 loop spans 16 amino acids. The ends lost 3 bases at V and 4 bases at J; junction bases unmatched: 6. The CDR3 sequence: CASSDPGTGVYNEQFF. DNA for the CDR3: TGTGCCAGCAGTGACCCCGGGACAGGGGTTTACAATGAGCAGTTCTTC.

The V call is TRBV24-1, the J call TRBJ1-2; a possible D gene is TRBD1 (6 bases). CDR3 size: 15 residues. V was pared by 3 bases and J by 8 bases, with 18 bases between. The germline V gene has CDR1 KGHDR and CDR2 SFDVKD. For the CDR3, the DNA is TGTGCCACCAGTGATCCCGGGCAGGGGTATGGAGGCTACACCTTC. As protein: CATSDPGQGYGGYTF.

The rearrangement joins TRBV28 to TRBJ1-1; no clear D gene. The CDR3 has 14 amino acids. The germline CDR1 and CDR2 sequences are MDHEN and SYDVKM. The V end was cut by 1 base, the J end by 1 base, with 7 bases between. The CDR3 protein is CASSLSRTNTEAFF. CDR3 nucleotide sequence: TGTGCCAGCAGTTTATCCAGAACGAACACTGAAGCTTTCTTT.

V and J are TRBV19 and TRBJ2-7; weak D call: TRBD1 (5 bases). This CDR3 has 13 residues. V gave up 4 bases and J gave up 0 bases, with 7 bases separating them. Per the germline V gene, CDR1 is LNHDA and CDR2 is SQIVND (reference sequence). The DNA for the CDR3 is TGTGCCAGTAGTAGGCAGGGCTCCTACGAGCAGTACTTC. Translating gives CASSRQGSYEQYF.

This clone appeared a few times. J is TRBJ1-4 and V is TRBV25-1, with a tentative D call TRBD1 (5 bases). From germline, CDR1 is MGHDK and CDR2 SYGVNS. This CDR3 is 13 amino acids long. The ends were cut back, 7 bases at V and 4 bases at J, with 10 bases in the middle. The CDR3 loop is CASTQGLNEKLFF. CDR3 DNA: TGTGCCAGCACGCAGGGTCTTAATGAAAAACTGTTTTTT.

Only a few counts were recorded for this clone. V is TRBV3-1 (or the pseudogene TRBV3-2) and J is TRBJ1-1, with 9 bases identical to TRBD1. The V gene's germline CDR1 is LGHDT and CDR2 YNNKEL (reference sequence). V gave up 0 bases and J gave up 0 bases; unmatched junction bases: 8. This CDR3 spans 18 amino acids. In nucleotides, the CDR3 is TGTGCCAGCAGCCAAGAGAAGGGACAGGGCTTATTGAACACTGAAGCTTTCTTT. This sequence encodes CASSQEKGQGLLNTEAFF.